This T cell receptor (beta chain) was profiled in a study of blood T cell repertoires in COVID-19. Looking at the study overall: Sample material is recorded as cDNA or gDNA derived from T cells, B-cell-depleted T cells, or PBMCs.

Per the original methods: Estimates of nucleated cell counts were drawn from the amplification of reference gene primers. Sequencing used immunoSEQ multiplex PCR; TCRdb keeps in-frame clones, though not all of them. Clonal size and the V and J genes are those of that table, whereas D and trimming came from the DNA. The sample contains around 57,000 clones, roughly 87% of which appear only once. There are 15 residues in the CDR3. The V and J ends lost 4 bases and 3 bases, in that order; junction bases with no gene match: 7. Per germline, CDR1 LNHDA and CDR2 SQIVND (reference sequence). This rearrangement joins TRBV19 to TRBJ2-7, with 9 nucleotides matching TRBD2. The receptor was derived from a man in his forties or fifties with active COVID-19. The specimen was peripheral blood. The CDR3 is CASSNSGTSIYEQYF. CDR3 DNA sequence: TGTGCCAGTAGTAATTCCGGGACTAGCATCTACGAGCAGTACTTC.